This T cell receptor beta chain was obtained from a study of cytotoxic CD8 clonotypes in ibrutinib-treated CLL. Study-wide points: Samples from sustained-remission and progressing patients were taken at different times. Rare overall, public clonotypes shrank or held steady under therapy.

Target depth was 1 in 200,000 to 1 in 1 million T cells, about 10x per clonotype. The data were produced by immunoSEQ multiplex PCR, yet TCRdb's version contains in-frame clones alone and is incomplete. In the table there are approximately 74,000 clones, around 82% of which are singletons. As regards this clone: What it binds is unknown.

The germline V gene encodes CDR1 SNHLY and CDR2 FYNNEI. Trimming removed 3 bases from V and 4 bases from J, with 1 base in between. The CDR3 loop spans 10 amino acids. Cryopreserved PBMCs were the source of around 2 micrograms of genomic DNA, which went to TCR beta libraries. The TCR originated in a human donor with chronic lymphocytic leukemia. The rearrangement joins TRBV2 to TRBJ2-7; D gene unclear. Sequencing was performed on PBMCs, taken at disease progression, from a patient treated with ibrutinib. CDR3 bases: TGTGCCAGCAGTGATTACGAGCAGTACTTC. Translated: CASSDYEQYF.